The 4 T cell receptor beta chains below all came from one sample that was sequenced in a study of T cell responses to AZD1222 COVID-19 vaccine. Clones were sequenced by immunoSEQ multiplex PCR, and TCRdb holds only the in-frame ones, with some missing. The sample has 130,000 or so clones, over 90% seen once. The sample in question was peripheral blood, obtained on day 0 of AZD1222 vaccination. The receptors come from an adult in good health.

In DNA form, the CDR3 reads TGTGCCAGCAGCCGGGAGGGAGGAGGTGAGCAGTTCTTC. Residues: CASSREGGGEQFF. V and J are TRBV11-3 and TRBJ2-1; TRBD2 matches at 8 bases. Losses at the gene ends were 5 bases for V and 9 bases for J; bases not matched to a gene: 6. This CDR3 is built from 13 residues. Germline CDR1 reads SGHNT; CDR2 reads YENEEA.

The V and J genes are TRBV7-3 and TRBJ2-7; 9 bases fit TRBD2. Looked up from germline, CDR1 is SGHTA and CDR2 is FQGTGA. V was clipped by 8 bases and J by 7 bases; unmatched bases: 12. The CDR3 consists of 14 residues. CDR3: CASSPGSGGLEQYF. CDR3 sequence (DNA): TGTGCCAGCTCCCCCGGAAGCGGGGGGCTGGAGCAGTACTTC.

The chain couples TRBV7-3 to TRBJ2-3; TRBD1 agrees at 11 bases. The V gene end was trimmed by 5 bases and the J gene end by 6 bases; junction bases not matched to a gene: 7. The germline CDR1 and CDR2 sequences are SGHTA and FQGTGA. There are 15 residues in the CDR3. The CDR3 loop is CASSPRTGGFDTQYF. CDR3 DNA sequence: TGTGCCAGCAGCCCCCGGACAGGGGGCTTTGATACGCAGTATTTT. The complete variable domain, with remaining parts taken from reference TRBV7-3 and TRBJ2-3, reads GAGVSQTPSNKVTEKGKYVELRCDPISGHTALYWYRQSLGQGPEFLIYFQGTGAADDSGLPNDRFFAVRPEGSVSTLKIQRTERGDSAVYLCASSPRTGGFDTQYFGPGTRLTVL.

The gene calls are TRBV7-3 and TRBJ2-7, with 9 bases aligning to TRBD1. Germline V CDR1 and CDR2: SGHTA, FQGTGA. Unmatched junction bases numbered 7, after V lost 5 bases and J lost 2 bases. The CDR3 contains 15 residues. CDR3 loop: CASSLQGAPTYEQYF. The CDR3 coding sequence is TGTGCCAGCAGCCTACAGGGGGCCCCTACCTACGAGCAGTACTTC.